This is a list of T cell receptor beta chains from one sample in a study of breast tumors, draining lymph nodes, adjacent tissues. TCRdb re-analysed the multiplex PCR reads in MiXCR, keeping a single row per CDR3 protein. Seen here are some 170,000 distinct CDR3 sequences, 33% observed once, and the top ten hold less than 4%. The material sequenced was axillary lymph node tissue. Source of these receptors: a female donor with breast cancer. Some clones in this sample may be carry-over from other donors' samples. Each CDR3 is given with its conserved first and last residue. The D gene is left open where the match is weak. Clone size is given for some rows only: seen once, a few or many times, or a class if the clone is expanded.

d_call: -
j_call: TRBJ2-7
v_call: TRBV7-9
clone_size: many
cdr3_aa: CASTPLGGPKSYEQYF
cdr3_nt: TGTGCCAGCACTCCCCTAGGGGGGCCTAAATCCTACGAGCAGTACTTC

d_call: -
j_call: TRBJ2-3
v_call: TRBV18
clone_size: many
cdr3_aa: CASSPRQDTDTQYF
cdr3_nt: TGTGCCAGCTCACCAAGACAGGACACAGATACGCAGTATTTT

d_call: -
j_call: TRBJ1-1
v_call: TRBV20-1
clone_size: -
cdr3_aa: CSAPLQQARVEAFF
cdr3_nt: TGCAGTGCTCCCCTTCAGCAGGCCCGTGTTGAAGCTTTCTTT

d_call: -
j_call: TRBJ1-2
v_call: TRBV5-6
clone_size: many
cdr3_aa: CASSPLGGVNTF
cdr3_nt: TGTGCCAGCAGCCCTCTGGGTGGAGTTAACACCTTC

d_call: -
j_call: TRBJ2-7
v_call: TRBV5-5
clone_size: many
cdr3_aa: CASSLGQGGPYEQYF
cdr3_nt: TGTGCCAGCAGCTTGGGACAGGGAGGCCCCTACGAGCAGTACTTC

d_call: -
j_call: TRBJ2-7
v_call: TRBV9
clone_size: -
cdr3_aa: CASSVAGSYEQYF
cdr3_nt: TGTGCCAGCAGCGTAGCGGGCTCCTACGAGCAGTACTTC

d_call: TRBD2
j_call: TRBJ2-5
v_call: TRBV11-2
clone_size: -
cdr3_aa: CASSFLPSGGAGETQYF
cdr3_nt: TGTGCCAGCAGCTTTTTACCTAGCGGGGGGGCCGGAGAGACCCAGTACTTC

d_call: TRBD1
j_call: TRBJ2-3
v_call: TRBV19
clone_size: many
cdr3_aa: CASSIQQGRSTDTQYF
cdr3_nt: TGTGCCAGTAGTATCCAACAGGGGCGTAGCACAGATACGCAGTATTTT

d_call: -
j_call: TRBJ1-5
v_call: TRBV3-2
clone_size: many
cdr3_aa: CASSQVAVNQPQHF
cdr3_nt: TGTGCCAGCAGCCAAGTGGCAGTAAATCAGCCCCAGCATTTT

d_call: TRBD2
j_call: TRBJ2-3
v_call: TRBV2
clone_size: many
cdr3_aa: CASSDLLAGASTDTQYF
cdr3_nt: TGTGCCAGCAGTGATTTGCTAGCGGGGGCGAGCACAGATACGCAGTATTTT

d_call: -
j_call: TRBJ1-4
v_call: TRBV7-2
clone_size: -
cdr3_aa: CANTPQGPNEKPFF
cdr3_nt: TGTGCCAACACCCCACAGGGCCCTAATGAAAAACCGTTTTTT

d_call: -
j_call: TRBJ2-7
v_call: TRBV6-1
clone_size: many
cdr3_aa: CASSELADDYEQYF
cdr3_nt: TGTGCCAGCAGTGAACTAGCTGACGACTACGAGCAGTACTTC

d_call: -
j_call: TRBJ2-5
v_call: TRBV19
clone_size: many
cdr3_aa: CASSLGTDGGSRYF
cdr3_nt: TGTGCCAGTTCACTCGGGACAGACGGGGGGTCCCGATACTTC

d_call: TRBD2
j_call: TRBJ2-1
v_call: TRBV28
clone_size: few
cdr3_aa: CASSLGLAGGLGNEQFF
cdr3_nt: TGTGCCAGCAGTTTAGGACTAGCGGGGGGGCTTGGGAATGAGCAGTTCTTC

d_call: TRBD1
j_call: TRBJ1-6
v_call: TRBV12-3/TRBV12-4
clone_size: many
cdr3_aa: CASSLYRGTVVRNSPLHF
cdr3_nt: TGTGCCAGCAGTTTATACAGGGGAACGGTTGTTAGGAATTCACCCCTCCACTTT